This is a list of T cell receptor beta chains from one sample in a study of graft-versus-host responses after intestinal transplantation. These receptors have no identified antigens. Produced via immunoSEQ multiplex PCR; TCRdb's table is partial and in-frame only. The sample contains 65,000 to 85,000 clones, around nine tenths of which appear only once. The sample was unstimulated CD8+ T cells sorted from spleen or lymph node cells, taken before transplant. Every receptor here comes from a human donor who was the organ donor for an intestinal transplant. The CDR3 runs from the conserved cysteine through the conserved F or W. A D gene is named only where the DNA matches it firmly.

d_gene: .; v_gene: TRBV7-7; j_gene: TRBJ2-1; CDR3aa: CASSLAGVGNEQFF; CDR3nt: TGTGCCAGCAGCTTAGCGGGGGTGGGAAATGAGCAGTTCTTC
d_gene: .; v_gene: TRBV27; j_gene: TRBJ2-7; CDR3aa: CASRDSYEQYF; CDR3nt: TGTGCCAGCAGAGATTCCTACGAGCAGTACTTC
d_gene: .; v_gene: TRBV2; j_gene: TRBJ2-7; CDR3aa: CASSGGLTYEQYF; CDR3nt: TGTGCCAGCAGCGGGGGGCTCACCTACGAGCAGTACTTC
d_gene: .; v_gene: TRBV7-2; j_gene: TRBJ2-2; CDR3aa: CASFRPDGELFF; CDR3nt: TGTGCCAGCTTTAGGCCCGACGGGGAGCTGTTTTTT
d_gene: .; v_gene: TRBV7-6; j_gene: TRBJ2-3; CDR3aa: CASSPGATDTQYF; CDR3nt: TGTGCCAGCAGCCCCGGGGCTACAGATACGCAGTATTTT
d_gene: TRBD2; v_gene: TRBV4-1; j_gene: TRBJ2-1; CDR3aa: CASSQDGLASFLF; CDR3nt: TGCGCCAGCAGCCAAGATGGACTAGCCAGCTTCCTCTTC
d_gene: .; v_gene: TRBV9; j_gene: TRBJ2-1; CDR3aa: CASGLDLSEQFF; CDR3nt: TGTGCCAGCGGGCTAGATTTGAGTGAGCAGTTCTTC
d_gene: TRBD2; v_gene: TRBV12-5; j_gene: TRBJ2-2; CDR3aa: CASGPGGNTGELFF; CDR3nt: TGTGCTAGTGGCCCGGGGGGGAACACCGGGGAGCTGTTTTTT
d_gene: .; v_gene: TRBV9; j_gene: TRBJ2-2; CDR3aa: CASSGPGELFF; CDR3nt: TGTGCCAGCTCGGGACCTGGGGAGCTGTTTTTT
d_gene: .; v_gene: TRBV30; j_gene: TRBJ1-3; CDR3aa: CAWINSGNTIYF; CDR3nt: TGTGCCTGGATTAACTCTGGAAACACCATATATTTT
d_gene: TRBD1; v_gene: TRBV5-5; j_gene: TRBJ1-2; CDR3aa: CASMTGPYGYTF; CDR3nt: TGTGCCAGCATGACAGGGCCCTATGGCTACACCTTC
d_gene: .; v_gene: TRBV27; j_gene: TRBJ1-1; CDR3aa: CASSLSTSNTEAFF; CDR3nt: TGTGCCAGCAGTTTATCGACAAGTAACACTGAAGCTTTCTTT
d_gene: .; v_gene: TRBV6-1; j_gene: TRBJ2-1; CDR3aa: CASSETYDSYNEQFF; CDR3nt: TGTGCCAGCAGTGAAACTTATGACAGTTACAATGAGCAGTTCTTC
d_gene: .; v_gene: TRBV6-1; j_gene: TRBJ2-7; CDR3aa: CASRALYEQYF; CDR3nt: TGTGCCAGCAGAGCACTCTACGAGCAGTACTTC
d_gene: .; v_gene: TRBV5-4; j_gene: TRBJ2-3; CDR3aa: CASSPGSGTDTQYF; CDR3nt: TGTGCCAGCAGCCCTGGGAGCGGGACAGATACGCAGTATTTT
d_gene: TRBD2; v_gene: TRBV4-2; j_gene: TRBJ2-2; CDR3aa: CASRGLAVSGELFF; CDR3nt: TGTGCCAGTCGTGGACTAGCCGTATCCGGGGAGCTGTTTTTT